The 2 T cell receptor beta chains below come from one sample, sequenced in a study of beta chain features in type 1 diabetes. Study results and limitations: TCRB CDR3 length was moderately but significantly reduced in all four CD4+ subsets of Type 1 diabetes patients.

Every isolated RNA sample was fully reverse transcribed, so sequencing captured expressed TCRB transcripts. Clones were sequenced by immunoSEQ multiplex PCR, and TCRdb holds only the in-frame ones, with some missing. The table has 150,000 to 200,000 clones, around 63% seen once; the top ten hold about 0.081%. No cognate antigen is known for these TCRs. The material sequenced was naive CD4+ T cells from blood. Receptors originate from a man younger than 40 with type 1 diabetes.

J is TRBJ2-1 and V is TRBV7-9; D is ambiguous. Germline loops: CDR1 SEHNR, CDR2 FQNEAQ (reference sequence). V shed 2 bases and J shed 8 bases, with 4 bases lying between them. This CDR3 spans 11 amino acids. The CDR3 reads CASSLLYEQFF. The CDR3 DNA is TGTGCCAGCAGCTTATTGTATGAGCAGTTCTTC.

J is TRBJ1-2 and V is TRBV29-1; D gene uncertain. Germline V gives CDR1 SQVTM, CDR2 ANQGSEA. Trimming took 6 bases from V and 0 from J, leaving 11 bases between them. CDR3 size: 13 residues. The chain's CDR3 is CSVQPQANYGYTF. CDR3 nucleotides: TGCAGCGTCCAACCCCAGGCTAACTATGGCTACACCTTC.